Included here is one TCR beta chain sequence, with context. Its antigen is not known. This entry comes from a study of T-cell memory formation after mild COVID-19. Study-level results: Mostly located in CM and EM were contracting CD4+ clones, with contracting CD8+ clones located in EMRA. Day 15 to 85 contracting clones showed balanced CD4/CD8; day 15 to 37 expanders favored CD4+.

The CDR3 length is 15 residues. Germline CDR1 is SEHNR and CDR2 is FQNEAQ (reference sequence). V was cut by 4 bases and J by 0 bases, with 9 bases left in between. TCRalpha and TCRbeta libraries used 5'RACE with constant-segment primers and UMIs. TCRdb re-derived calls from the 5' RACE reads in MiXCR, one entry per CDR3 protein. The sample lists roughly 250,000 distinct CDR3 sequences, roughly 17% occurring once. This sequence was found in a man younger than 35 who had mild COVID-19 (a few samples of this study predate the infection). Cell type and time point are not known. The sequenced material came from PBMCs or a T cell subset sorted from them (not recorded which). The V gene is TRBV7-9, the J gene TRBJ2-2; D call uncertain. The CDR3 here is CASSSLVANTGELFF. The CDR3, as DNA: TGTGCCAGCAGCTCTCTAGTAGCGAACACCGGGGAGCTGTTTTTT.